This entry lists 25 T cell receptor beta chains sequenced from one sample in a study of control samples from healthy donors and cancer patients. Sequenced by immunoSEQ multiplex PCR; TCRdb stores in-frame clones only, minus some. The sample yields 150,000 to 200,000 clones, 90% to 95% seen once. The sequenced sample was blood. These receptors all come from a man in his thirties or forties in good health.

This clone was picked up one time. CDR3: CASSLEGEVQYF. DNA of the CDR3: TGTGCCAGCAGTCTTGAGGGAGAGGTGCAGTACTTC. The V and J genes are TRBV12-3 or TRBV12-4 and TRBJ2-7; possibly TRBD2 for D (5 bases). CDR3 length: 12 amino acids. V was pared by 5 bases and J by 9 bases, with 14 bases between.

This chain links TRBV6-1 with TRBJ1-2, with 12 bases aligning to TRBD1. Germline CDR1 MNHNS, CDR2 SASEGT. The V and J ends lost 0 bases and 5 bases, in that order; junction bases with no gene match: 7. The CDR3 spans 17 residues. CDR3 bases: TGTGCCAGCAGTGAAGCGGGGGGACAGGGGGCGCGATATGGCTACACCTTC. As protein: CASSEAGGQGARYGYTF.

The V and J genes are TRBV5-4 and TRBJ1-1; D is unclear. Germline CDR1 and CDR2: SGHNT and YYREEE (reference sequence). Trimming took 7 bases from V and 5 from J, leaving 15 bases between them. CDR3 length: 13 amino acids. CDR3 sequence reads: CASGLVISTEAFF. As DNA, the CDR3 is TGTGCCAGCGGTTTGGTCATCTCGACTGAAGCTTTCTTT.

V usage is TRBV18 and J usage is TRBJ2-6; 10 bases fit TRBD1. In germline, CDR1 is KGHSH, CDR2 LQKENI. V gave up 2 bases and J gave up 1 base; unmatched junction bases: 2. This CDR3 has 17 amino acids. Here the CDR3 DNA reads TGTGCCAGCTCACCAAGGACAGGGGGATCTGGGGCCAACGTCCTGACTTTC. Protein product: CASSPRTGGSGANVLTF.

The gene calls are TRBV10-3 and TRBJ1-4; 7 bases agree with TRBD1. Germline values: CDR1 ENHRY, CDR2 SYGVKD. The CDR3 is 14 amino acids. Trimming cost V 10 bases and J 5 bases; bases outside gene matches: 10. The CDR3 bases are TGTGCCACACAGCGGGGACAGAAGAATGAAAAACTGTTTTTT. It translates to CATQRGQKNEKLFF.

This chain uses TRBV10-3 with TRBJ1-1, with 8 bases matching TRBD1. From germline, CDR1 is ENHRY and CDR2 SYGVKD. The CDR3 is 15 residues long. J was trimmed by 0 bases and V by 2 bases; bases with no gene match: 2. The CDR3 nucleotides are TGTGCCATCAGTGAGACGGACAGGGTGAACACTGAAGCTTTCTTT. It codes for CAISETDRVNTEAFF.

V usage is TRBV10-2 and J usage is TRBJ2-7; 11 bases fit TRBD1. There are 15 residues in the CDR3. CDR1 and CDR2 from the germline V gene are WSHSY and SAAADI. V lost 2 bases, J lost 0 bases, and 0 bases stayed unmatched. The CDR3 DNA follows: TGCGCCAGCAGTGAGGGGACAGGGGGCTCCTACGAGCAGTACTTC. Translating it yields CASSEGTGGSYEQYF.

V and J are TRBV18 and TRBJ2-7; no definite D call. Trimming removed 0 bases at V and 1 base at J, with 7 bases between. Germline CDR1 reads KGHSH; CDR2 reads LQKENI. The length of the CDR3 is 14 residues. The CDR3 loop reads CASSPPTPSYEQYF. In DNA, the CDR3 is TGTGCCAGCTCACCACCGACACCGTCCTACGAGCAGTACTTC.

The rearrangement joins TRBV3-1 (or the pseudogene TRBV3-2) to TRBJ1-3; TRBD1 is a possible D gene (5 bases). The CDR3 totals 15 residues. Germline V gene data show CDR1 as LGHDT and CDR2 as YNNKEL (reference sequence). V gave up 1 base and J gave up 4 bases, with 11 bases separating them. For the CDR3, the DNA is TGTGCCAGCAGCCAAGGGCGGGGCTTGGGAAACACCATATATTTT. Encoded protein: CASSQGRGLGNTIYF.

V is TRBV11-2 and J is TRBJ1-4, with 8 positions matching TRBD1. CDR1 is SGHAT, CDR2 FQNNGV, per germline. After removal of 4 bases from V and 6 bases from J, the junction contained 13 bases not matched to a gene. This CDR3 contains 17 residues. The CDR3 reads CASSSGGQGARYEKLFF. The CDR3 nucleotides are TGTGCCAGCAGCTCCGGGGGGCAGGGGGCGCGGTATGAAAAACTGTTTTTT.

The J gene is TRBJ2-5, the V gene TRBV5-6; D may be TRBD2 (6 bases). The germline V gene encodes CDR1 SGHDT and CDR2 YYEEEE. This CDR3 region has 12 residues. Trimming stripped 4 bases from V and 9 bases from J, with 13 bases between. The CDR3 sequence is CASSDQWEAQYF. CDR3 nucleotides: TGTGCCAGCAGCGATCAATGGGAGGCCCAGTACTTC.

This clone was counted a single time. This CDR3 is CASSSYEHGQLNEKLFF. CDR3 bases: TGTGCCAGCAGCTCTTACGAACATGGTCAGCTTAATGAAAAACTGTTTTTT. The genes are TRBV5-4 and TRBJ1-4; D call uncertain. This CDR3 has 17 amino acids. Trimming stripped 3 bases from V and 4 bases from J, with 19 bases between. Germline assignment: CDR1 SGHNT and CDR2 YYREEE (reference sequence).

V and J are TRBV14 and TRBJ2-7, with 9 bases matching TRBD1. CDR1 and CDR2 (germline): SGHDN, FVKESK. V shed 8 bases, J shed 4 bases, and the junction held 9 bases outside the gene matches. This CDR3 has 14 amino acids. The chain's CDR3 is CASPSGQGCYEQYF. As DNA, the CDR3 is TGTGCCAGCCCCTCGGGACAGGGTTGTTACGAGCAGTACTTC. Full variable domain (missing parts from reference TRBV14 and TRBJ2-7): EAGVTQFPSHSVIEKGQTVTLRCDPISGHDNLYWYRRVMGKEIKFLLHFVKESKQDESGMPNNRFLAERTGGTYSTLKVQPAELEDSGVYFCASPSGQGCYEQYFGPGTRLTVT.

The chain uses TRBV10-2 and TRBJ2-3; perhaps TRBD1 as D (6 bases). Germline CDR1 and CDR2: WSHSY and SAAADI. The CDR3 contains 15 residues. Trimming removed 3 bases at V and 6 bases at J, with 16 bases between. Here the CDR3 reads CASSELMGAGDTQYF. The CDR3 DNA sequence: TGCGCCAGCAGTGAATTGATGGGGGCTGGGGATACGCAGTATTTT.

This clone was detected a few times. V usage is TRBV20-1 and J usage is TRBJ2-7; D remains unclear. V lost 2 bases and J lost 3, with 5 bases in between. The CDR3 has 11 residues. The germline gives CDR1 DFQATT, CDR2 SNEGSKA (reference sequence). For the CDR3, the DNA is TGCAGTGCTAGACAGGACTACGAGCAGTACTTC. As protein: CSARQDYEQYF.

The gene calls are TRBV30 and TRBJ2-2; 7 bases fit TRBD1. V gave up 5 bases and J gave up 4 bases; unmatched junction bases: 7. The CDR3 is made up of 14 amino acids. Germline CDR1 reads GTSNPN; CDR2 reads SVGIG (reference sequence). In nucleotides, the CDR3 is TGTGCCTGGGAGGAAGGGGGCAGCACCGGGGAGCTGTTTTTT. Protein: CAWEEGGSTGELFF.

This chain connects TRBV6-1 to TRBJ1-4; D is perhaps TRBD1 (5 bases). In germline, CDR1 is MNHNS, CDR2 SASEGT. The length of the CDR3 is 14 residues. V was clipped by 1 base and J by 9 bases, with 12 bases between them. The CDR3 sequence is CASSEGGNSQKLFF. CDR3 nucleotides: TGTGCCAGCAGTGAAGGGGGCAATAGCCAAAAACTGTTTTTT.

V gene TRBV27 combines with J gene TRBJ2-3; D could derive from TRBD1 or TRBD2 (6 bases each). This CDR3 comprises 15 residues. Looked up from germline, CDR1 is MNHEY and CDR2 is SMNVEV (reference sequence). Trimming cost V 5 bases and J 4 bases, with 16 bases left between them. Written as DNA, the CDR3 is TGTGCCAGCAGTAGGGGGGTCGGGGGACCAGATACGCAGTATTTT. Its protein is CASSRGVGGPDTQYF.

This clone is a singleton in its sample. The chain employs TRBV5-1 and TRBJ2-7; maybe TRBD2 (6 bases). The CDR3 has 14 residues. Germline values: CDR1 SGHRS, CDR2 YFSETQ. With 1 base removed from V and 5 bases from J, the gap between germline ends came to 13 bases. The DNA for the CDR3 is TGCGCCAGCAGCTTGCGGGGAGGTCAGGACGAGCAGTACTTC. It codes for CASSLRGGQDEQYF.

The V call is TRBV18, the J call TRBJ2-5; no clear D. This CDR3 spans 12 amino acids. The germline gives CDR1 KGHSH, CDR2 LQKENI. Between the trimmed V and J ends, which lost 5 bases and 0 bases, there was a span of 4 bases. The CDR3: CASSAYQETQYF. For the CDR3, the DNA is TGTGCCAGCTCAGCGTACCAAGAGACCCAGTACTTC.

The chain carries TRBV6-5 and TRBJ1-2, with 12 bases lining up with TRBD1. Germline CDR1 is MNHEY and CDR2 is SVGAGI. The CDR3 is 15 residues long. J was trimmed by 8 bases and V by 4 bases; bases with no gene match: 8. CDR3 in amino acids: CASSFSPGTGGGYTF. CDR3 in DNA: TGTGCCAGCAGTTTCTCCCCCGGGACAGGGGGCGGCTACACCTTC.

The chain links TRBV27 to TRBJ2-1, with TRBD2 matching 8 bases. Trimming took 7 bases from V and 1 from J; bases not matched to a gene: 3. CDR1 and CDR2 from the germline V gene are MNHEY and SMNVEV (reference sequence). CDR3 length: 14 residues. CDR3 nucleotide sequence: TGTGCCAGCAATGGCGGGGGGTCCTACAATGAGCAGTTCTTC. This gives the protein CASNGGGSYNEQFF.

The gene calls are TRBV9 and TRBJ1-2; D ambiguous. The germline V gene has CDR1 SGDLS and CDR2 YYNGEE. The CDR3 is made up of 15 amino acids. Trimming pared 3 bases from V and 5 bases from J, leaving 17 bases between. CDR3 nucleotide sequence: TGTGCCAGCAGCGAATATGAAGCTTTGCCTTATGGCTACACCTTC. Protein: CASSEYEALPYGYTF.

CDR3 in DNA: TGTGCCAGCAGTTACTCGGTACAGGGACCCGCCTACGAGCAGTACTTC. The encoded protein is CASSYSVQGPAYEQYF. The chain couples TRBV6-2 or TRBV6-3 to TRBJ2-7; D is possibly TRBD1 (6 bases). The germline V gene encodes CDR1 MNHEY and CDR2 SVGEGT. The CDR3 runs 16 residues. The ends were cut back, 0 bases at V and 2 bases at J, with 14 bases in the middle.

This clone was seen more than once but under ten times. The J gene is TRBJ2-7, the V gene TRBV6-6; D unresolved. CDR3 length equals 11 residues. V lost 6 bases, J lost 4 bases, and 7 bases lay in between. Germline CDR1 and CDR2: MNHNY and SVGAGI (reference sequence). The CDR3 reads CASRTGYEQYF. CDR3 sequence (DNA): TGTGCCAGCAGGACCGGGTACGAGCAGTACTTC.